One and the same sample provided the 10 T cell receptor beta chains below, sequenced in a study of OX40 agonist ivuxolimab in advanced cancers. Sequencing used immunoSEQ multiplex PCR; TCRdb keeps in-frame clones, though not all of them. The sample holds tens of thousands of clones, about four fifths seen once. Sequencing used CD4+ or CD8+ T cells sorted from blood, obtained in a trial of the OX40 agonist ivuxolimab. The source is an adult with an advanced solid tumor such as melanoma, head and neck, liver or kidney cancer.

This clone was recorded only once. The chain has TRBV20-1 and TRBJ2-7, with unresolved D. V was trimmed by 3 bases and J by 0 bases, leaving 3 bases between them. CDR1 and CDR2 from the germline V gene are DFQATT and SNEGSKA (reference sequence). The CDR3 contains 11 residues. Here the CDR3 DNA reads TGCAGTGCTAGCCCCTCCTACGAGCAGTACTTC. This encodes CSASPSYEQYF.

The rearrangement links TRBV29-1 to TRBJ2-1; no definite D call. V gave up 5 bases and J gave up 0 bases, with 8 bases separating them. CDR3 length equals 13 residues. Germline lookup yields CDR1 SQVTM and CDR2 ANQGSEA. In nucleotides, the CDR3 is TGCAGCGTTTCGTACTCCTCCTACAATGAGCAGTTCTTC. Translating it yields CSVSYSSYNEQFF.

The rearrangement links TRBV11-1 to TRBJ2-2, with 8 bases that match TRBD1. Germline V gene sequence: CDR1 SGHAT, CDR2 FQDESV (reference sequence). The CDR3 is 16 amino acids. J gave up 3 bases and V 3 bases, and 6 bases lay outside the gene matches. CDR3 sequence (DNA): TGTGCCAGCAGCTTGGGTCAGGGGGCGTACACCGGGGAGCTGTTTTTT. Protein: CASSLGQGAYTGELFF.

The chain joins TRBV19 to TRBJ1-2, with D unclear. Trimming removed 5 bases at V and 6 bases at J, with 19 bases between. In germline, CDR1 is LNHDA, CDR2 SQIVND (reference sequence). CDR3 length equals 15 residues. CDR3 sequence: CASSFPSVEGDGYTF. CDR3 DNA: TGTGCCAGTAGTTTCCCTTCAGTCGAAGGCGATGGCTACACCTTC.

The gene calls are TRBV7-2 and TRBJ1-2, with D possibly matching TRBD1 (5 bases). Germline V gene data show CDR1 as SGHTA and CDR2 as FQGNSA. The CDR3 length is 15 residues. The ends were cut back, 5 bases at V and 4 bases at J, with 17 bases in the middle. In nucleotides, the CDR3 is TGTGCCAGCAGCCCTTCGGCCGGGGGAGCCTATGGCTACACCTTC. Protein sequence: CASSPSAGGAYGYTF.

The V and J genes are TRBV18 and TRBJ1-5; 10 bases map to TRBD1. The J segment lost 0 bases and the V segment lost 5 bases, leaving 7 bases of the junction unmatched. Germline V gene lookup returns CDR1 KGHSH and CDR2 LQKENI. This CDR3 region has 17 residues. The CDR3 spells CASSSGTGVGSNQPQHF. CDR3 coding DNA: TGTGCCAGCTCATCCGGGACAGGGGTAGGTAGCAATCAGCCCCAGCATTTT.

The chain uses TRBV19 and TRBJ1-1, with TRBD1 as a possible D gene (5 bases). Trimming stripped 0 bases from V and 11 bases from J, with 13 bases between. Looked up from germline, CDR1 is LNHDA and CDR2 is SQIVND (reference sequence). The CDR3 covers 13 residues. The CDR3, as DNA: TGTGCCAGTAGTATAGAGTCAGGGAGGGGCGCTTTCTTT. Translating gives CASSIESGRGAFF.

As for this clone: At one boundary the junction diverges from the germline segment, which might be a read error. This chain uses TRBV7-7 with TRBJ2-7; 9 nucleotides agree with TRBD1. The CDR3 has 14 residues. CDR1 is SSHAT and CDR2 is FNYEAQ in the germline V gene (reference sequence). The CDR3 here is CASSRPGQGYEQYF. DNA of the CDR3: TGTGCTAGCAGCAGGCCGGGACAGGGATACGAGCAGTACTTC.

This clone has a handful of counts. The V gene is TRBV7-6, the J gene TRBJ2-1, with a weak D call TRBD1 (6 bases). Germline V gene sequence: CDR1 SGHVS, CDR2 FNYEAQ. There are 15 residues in the CDR3. Trimming shortened V by 8 bases and J by 6 bases, and 20 bases separated the two germline ends. CDR3 region: CASVAHRVGSNEQFF. The CDR3 DNA reads TGTGCCAGCGTCGCGCACAGGGTAGGTTCCAATGAGCAGTTCTTC. Based on the CDR3 plus reference TRBV7-6 and TRBJ2-1, the full variable domain is GAGVSQSPRYKVTKRGQDVALRCDPISGHVSLYWYRQALGQGPEFLTYFNYEAQQDKSGLPNDRFSAERPEGSISTLTIQRTEQRDSAMYRCASVAHRVGSNEQFFGPGTRLTVL.

In this sample, this clone turned up many times. The chain employs TRBV11-2 and TRBJ1-2, with D possibly being TRBD1 (5 bases). Trimming shortened V by 0 bases and J by 3 bases, and 11 bases separated the two germline ends. Germline V gives CDR1 SGHAT, CDR2 FQNNGV. The CDR3 extends over 15 amino acids. CDR3 bases: TGTGCCAGCAGCTTAGATCGAAGGGGTGACTATGGCTACACCTTC. It is translated as CASSLDRRGDYGYTF.